What follows is one T cell receptor (beta chain) and its context. As yet, its antigen is unknown. The data stem from a study of CD8+ T cells in alopecia areata. Points from the study as a whole: Mice showed TCR sharing more clearly than patients did, possibly owing to HLA.

After isolation, RNA underwent reverse transcription to generate cDNA as the sequencing template. Assay used: immunoSEQ multiplex PCR; TCRdb lists only in-frame clones, some missing. The repertoire holds 55,000 to 65,000 clones, with around 40% as singletons. Samples from alopecia areata patients were lesional scalp punch biopsies and peripheral blood. Sequencing was carried out using NKG2D-low CD8+ T cells sorted from blood. The TCR comes from a human donor with alopecia areata.

The CDR3 nucleotides are TGTGCCAGCACCGCATCTGGGGCCAACGTCCTGACTTTC. Translated, it gives CASTASGANVLTF. The V gene is TRBV27, the J gene TRBJ2-6, with unresolved D. The CDR3 runs to 13 residues. Germline lookup yields CDR1 MNHEY and CDR2 SMNVEV (reference sequence). Trimming stripped 7 bases from V and 1 base from J, with 5 bases between.